These 8 T cell receptor beta chains share one sample of origin, sequenced in a study of cytomegalovirus exposure and HLA in healthy donors. The PCR made use of 60 Vbeta and 13 Jbeta primers. Clones were read by immunoSEQ multiplex PCR, and TCRdb kept only the in-frame ones, dropping some. This table has approximately 160,000 clones, 75% to 85% appearing once. Sequencing used PBMCs. The receptor set was obtained from a woman under 40 in good health and CMV-seropositive.

This rearrangement joins TRBV30 to TRBJ2-7, with a tentative D call TRBD1 (6 bases). Germline V gives CDR1 GTSNPN, CDR2 SVGIG (reference sequence). V was clipped by 3 bases and J by 3 bases, with 12 bases between them. The CDR3 is made up of 13 amino acids. CDR3 DNA: TGTGCCTGGAGCCCAGGACAGAACTACGAGCAGTACTTC. Translation gives CAWSPGQNYEQYF.

The gene calls are TRBV6-6 and TRBJ2-2, with a possible D match to TRBD2 (7 bases). The CDR3 consists of 14 residues. Germline lookup yields CDR1 MNHNY and CDR2 SVGAGI (reference sequence). With 4 bases removed from V and 5 bases from J, the gap between germline ends came to 11 bases. Here the CDR3 reads CASSSGGWTGELFF. Here the CDR3 DNA reads TGTGCCAGCAGTTCGGGGGGCTGGACCGGGGAGCTGTTTTTT.

The genes are TRBV5-1 and TRBJ2-3; 8 bases are a match to TRBD1. CDR3 length: 16 amino acids. In germline, CDR1 is SGHRS, CDR2 YFSETQ. The ends lost 4 bases at V and 0 bases at J; junction bases unmatched: 7. CDR3 in amino acids: CASSGGTGYSTDTQYF. The CDR3 coding sequence is TGCGCCAGCAGCGGGGGGACAGGTTATAGCACAGATACGCAGTATTTT. Looking up the rest from reference TRBV5-1 and TRBJ2-3 gives the full variable domain: KAGVTQTPRYLIKTRGQQVTLSCSPISGHRSVSWYQQTPGQGLQFLFEYFSETQRNKGNFPGRFSGRQFSNSRSEMNVSTLELGDSALYLCASSGGTGYSTDTQYFGPGTRLTVL.

This clone was detected a few times. The rearrangement links TRBV5-4 to TRBJ2-5, with TRBD1 matching 8 bases. V shed 7 bases and J 3 bases; nucleotides not matched to a gene: 11. The CDR3 runs 15 residues. CDR1 is SGHNT, CDR2 YYREEE, per germline (reference sequence). The CDR3 sequence is CASPRPQGAEETQYF. CDR3 sequence (DNA): TGTGCCAGCCCCAGGCCCCAGGGGGCGGAAGAGACCCAGTACTTC.

This clone has just a few counts. V gene TRBV19 combines with J gene TRBJ1-1; 7 bases match TRBD1. Trimming removed 2 bases from V and 9 bases from J; junction bases left unmatched: 6. Germline CDR1 is LNHDA and CDR2 is SQIVND (reference sequence). The CDR3 has 13 amino acids. This CDR3 reads CASSISGGQKAFF. CDR3 DNA: TGTGCCAGTAGTATAAGTGGGGGACAGAAAGCTTTCTTT.

The V and J genes are TRBV13 and TRBJ2-3; 11 bases are a match to TRBD2. Germline CDR1 reads PRHDT; CDR2 reads FYEKMQ (reference sequence). The V and J ends lost 2 bases and 2 bases, in that order; junction bases with no gene match: 6. The CDR3 length is 17 residues. This chain's CDR3 is CASSLRLAGPPTDTQYF. CDR3 in DNA: TGTGCCAGCAGCTTACGACTAGCGGGACCTCCCACAGATACGCAGTATTTT. Looking up the rest from reference TRBV13 and TRBJ2-3 gives the full variable domain: AAGVIQSPRHLIKEKRETATLKCYPIPRHDTVYWYQQGPGQDPQFLISFYEKMQSDKGSIPDRFSAQQFSDYHSELNMSSLELGDSALYFCASSLRLAGPPTDTQYFGPGTRLTVL.

The chain combines TRBV9 with TRBJ1-3; TRBD1 matches 7 bases. J was trimmed by 0 bases and V by 4 bases; bases with no gene match: 4. CDR1 and CDR2 (germline): SGDLS, YYNGEE. CDR3 length: 15 amino acids. Here the CDR3 DNA reads TGTGCCAGCAGCCCCTGGGACAGCTCTGGAAACACCATATATTTT. Translating it yields CASSPWDSSGNTIYF.

V is TRBV2 and J is TRBJ2-1; TRBD2 aligns across 8 bases. The germline V gene has CDR1 SNHLY and CDR2 FYNNEI. V lost 6 bases and J lost 0; bases outside the gene matches: 7. CDR3 length: 16 amino acids. The CDR3 DNA reads TGTGCCAGCAGCACGAGCGGGAGAAGCTCCTACAATGAGCAGTTCTTC. This encodes CASSTSGRSSYNEQFF.